The clone carrying this T cell receptor (beta chain) was seen just once. What it binds is unknown. The record originates from a study of T cells and Merkel cell carcinoma outcomes. General observations from the study: In Merkel cell carcinoma, repertoire and T-cell density reportedly predicted outcomes.

The protocol was immunoSEQ multiplex PCR, while the TCRdb copy is restricted to in-frame clones and leaves out a portion. The sample lists 10,000 or so clones; around 95% were seen once. The material sequenced was tumor tissue from Merkel cell carcinoma. The clonotype was recovered from a human donor with Merkel cell carcinoma.

The chain's CDR3 is CASSILRLAGPSTDTQYF. CDR3 nucleotide sequence: TGTGCCAGCAGCATTTTGCGACTAGCGGGACCTAGCACAGATACGCAGTATTTT. The genes are TRBV7-9 and TRBJ2-3, with TRBD2 matching 11 bases. Germline lookup yields CDR1 SEHNR and CDR2 FQNEAQ (reference sequence). The CDR3 is made up of 18 amino acids. V lost 5 bases to trimming and J lost 0 bases; unmatched junction nucleotides: 10.